This T cell receptor (beta chain) was identified during a study of PD-L1 blockade in urothelial cancer. Study background: Blood drawn 3 weeks (second dose) and 6 weeks after treatment start was analyzed. Blood samples contained a median 141,255 T cells. Overall study results and limits: When measured at 3 weeks, tumor-associated blood clones expanded more in durable-benefit patients.

CDR1 and CDR2 (germline): SGDLS, YYNGEE. CDR3 length equals 16 residues. The ends were cut back, 0 bases at V and 9 bases at J, with 19 bases in the middle. TCRdb keeps only in-frame clones here, not all; method: immunoSEQ multiplex PCR. The sample has under 55,000 clones, over 70% seen once; the top ten hold 5% to 7.5%. As regards this clone: Antigen: not known.

The origin of this receptor is a man aged 40-50 years with urothelial cancer. This chain uses TRBV9 with TRBJ2-1; a weak D match, TRBD2 (5 bases). Here the sequenced sample was PBMCs, taken around atezolizumab (anti-PD-L1) treatment. For the CDR3, the DNA is TGTGCCAGCAGCGTAGCTTCTTTAGAGGGCGTCGGTGAGCAGTTCTTC. Its translation: CASSVASLEGVGEQFF.